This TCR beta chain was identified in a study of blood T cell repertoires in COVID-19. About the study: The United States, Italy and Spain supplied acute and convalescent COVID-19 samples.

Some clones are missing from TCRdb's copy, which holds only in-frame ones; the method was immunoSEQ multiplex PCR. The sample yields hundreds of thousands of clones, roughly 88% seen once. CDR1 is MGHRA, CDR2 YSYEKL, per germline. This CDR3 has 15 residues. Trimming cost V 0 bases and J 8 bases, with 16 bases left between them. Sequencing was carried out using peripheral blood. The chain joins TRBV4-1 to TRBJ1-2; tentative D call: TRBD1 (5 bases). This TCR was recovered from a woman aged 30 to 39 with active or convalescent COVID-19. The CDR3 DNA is TGCGCCAGCAGCCAAGAAGGAGGGGCATTGGGCGGCTACACCTTC. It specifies CASSQEGGALGGYTF.